The clone carrying this T cell receptor beta chain was found many times. The source of the sample is a study of patients and donors after allogeneic stem cell transplantation. Using its own MiXCR run on the RT-PCR reads, TCRdb lists one record per CDR3 protein. The table shows about 160,000 distinct CDR3 sequences, with 25% to 35% occurring only once. Trimming removed 5 bases from V and 3 bases from J, with 13 bases in between. This CDR3 is built from 14 residues. The receptor was derived from a human donor who was either an allogeneic HSCT recipient or a stem cell or donor lymphocyte infusion donor (not recorded which). It is not recorded whose cells these are; they may come from a transplant donor. The sequencing sample was made of blood, either unsorted or a sorted T cell fraction (not recorded which). V is TRBV12-3 or TRBV12-4 and J is TRBJ1-2, with no clear D. CDR3 in amino acids: CASSPFWTYYGYTF. Here the CDR3 DNA reads TGTGCCAGCAGTCCTTTTTGGACTTACTATGGCTACACCTTC.